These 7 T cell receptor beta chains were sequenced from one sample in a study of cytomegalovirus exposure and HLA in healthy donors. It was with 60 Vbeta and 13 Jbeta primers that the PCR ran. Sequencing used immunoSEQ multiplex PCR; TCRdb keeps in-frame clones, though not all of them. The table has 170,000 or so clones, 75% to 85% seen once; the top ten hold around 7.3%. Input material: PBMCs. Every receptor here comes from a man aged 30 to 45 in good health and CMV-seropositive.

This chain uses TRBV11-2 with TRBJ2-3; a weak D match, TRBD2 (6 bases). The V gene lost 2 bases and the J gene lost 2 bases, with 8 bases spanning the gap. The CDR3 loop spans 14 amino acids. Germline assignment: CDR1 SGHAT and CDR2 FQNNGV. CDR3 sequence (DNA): TGTGCCAGCAGCTTAAGGAGGGTCACAGATACGCAGTATTTT. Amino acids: CASSLRRVTDTQYF.

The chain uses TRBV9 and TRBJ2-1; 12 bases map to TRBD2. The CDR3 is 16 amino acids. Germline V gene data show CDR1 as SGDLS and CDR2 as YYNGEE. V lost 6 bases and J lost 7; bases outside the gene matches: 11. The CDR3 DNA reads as TGTGCCAGCATCCGTACTCCTAGCGGGGGGGGGAATGAGCAGTTCTTC. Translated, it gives CASIRTPSGGGNEQFF.

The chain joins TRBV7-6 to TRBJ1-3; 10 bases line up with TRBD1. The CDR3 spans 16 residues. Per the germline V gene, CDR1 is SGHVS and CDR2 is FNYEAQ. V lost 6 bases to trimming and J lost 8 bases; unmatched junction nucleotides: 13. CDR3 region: CASRQKGTGVVDTIYF. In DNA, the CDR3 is TGTGCCAGCAGGCAAAAAGGGACAGGGGTTGTGGACACCATATATTTT.

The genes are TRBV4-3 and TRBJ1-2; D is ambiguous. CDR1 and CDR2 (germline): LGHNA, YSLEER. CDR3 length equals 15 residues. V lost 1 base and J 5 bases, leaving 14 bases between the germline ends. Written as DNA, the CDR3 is TGCGCCAGCAGCCAAGGTCCGGGAAATGGATATGGCTACACCTTC. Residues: CASSQGPGNGYGYTF.

CDR3 in DNA: TGTGCCAGCACGGGGACTAGCGGCTACAATGAGCAGTTCTTC. It encodes CASTGTSGYNEQFF. This chain joins TRBV28 and TRBJ2-1; TRBD2 matches at 11 bases. Germline-derived CDR1 and CDR2 are MDHEN and SYDVKM. V lost 7 bases, J lost 3 bases, and 2 bases stayed unmatched. The CDR3 has 14 residues.

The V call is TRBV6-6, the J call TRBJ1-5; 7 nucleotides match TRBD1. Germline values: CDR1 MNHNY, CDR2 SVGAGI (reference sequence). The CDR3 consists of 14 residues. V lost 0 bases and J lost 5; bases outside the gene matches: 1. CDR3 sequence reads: CASSYSTGYQPQHF. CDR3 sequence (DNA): TGTGCCAGCAGTTACTCGACAGGGTATCAGCCCCAGCATTTT.

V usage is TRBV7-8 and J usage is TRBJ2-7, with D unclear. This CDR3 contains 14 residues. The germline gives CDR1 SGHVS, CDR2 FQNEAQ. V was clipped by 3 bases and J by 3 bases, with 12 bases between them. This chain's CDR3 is CASSFNHPYYEQYF. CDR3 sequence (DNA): TGTGCCAGCAGCTTCAACCATCCCTACTACGAGCAGTACTTC.